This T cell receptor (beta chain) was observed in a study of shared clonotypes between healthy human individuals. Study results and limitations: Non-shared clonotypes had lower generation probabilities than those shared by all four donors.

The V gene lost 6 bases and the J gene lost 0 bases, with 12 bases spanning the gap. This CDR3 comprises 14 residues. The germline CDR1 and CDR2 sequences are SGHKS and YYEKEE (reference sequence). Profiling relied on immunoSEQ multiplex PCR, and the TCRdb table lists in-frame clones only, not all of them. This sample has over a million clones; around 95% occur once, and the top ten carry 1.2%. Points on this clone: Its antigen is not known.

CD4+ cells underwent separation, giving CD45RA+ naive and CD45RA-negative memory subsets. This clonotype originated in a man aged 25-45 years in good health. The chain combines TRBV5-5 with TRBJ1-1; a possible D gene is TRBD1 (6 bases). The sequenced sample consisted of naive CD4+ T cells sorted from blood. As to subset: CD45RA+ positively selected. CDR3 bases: TGTGCCAGCACCATGGACAGAATGAACACTGAAGCTTTCTTT. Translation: CASTMDRMNTEAFF.